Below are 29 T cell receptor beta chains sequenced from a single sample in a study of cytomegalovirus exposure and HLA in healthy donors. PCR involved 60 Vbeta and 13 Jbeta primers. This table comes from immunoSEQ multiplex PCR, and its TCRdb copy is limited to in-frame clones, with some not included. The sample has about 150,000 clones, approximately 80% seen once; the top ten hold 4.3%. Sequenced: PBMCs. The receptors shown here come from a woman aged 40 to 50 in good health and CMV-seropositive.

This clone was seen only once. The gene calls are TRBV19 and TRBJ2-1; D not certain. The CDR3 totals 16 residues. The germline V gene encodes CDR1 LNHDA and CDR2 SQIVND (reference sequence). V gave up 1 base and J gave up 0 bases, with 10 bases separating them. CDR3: CASSIAVLTSYNEQFF. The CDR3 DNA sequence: TGTGCCAGTAGTATAGCGGTACTAACCTCCTACAATGAGCAGTTCTTC.

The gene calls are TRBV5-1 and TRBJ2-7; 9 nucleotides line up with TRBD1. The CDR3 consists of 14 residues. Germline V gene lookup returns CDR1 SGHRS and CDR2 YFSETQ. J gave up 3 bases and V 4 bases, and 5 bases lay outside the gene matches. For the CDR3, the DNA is TGCGCCAGCAGCCTAAAGACAGGGGGCTACGAGCAGTACTTC. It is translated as CASSLKTGGYEQYF.

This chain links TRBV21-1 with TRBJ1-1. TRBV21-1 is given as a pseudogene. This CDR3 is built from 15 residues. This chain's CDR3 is CARPDPRVELGEAFF. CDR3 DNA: TGTGCCAGACCCGATCCGAGGGTGGAACTGGGTGAAGCTTTCTTT.

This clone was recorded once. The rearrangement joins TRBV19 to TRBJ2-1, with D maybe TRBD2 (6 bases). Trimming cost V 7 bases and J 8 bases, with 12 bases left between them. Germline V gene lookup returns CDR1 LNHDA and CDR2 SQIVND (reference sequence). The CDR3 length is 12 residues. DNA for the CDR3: TGTGCCAGTATGGCGGGGTACGATGAGCAGTTCTTC. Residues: CASMAGYDEQFF.

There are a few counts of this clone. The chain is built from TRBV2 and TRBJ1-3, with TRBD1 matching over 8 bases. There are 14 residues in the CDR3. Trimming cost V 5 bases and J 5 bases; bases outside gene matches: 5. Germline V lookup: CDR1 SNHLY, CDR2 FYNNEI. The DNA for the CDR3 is TGTGCCAGCAGTCCCGGACAGGGTAGAAACACCATATATTTT. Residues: CASSPGQGRNTIYF.

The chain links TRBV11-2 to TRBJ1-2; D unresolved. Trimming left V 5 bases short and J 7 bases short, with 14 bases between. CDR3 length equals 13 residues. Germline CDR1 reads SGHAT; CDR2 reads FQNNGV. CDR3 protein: CASSPAGEFGYTF. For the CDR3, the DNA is TGTGCCAGCAGCCCCGCCGGGGAGTTTGGCTACACCTTC.

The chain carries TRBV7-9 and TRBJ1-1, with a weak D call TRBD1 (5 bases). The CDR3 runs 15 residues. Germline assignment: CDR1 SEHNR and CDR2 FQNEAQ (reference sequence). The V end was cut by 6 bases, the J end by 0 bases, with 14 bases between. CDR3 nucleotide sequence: TGTGCCAGCAGACCAGAGACAGAATTGAACACTGAAGCTTTCTTT. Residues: CASRPETELNTEAFF. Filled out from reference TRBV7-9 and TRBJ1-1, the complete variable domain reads DTGVSQNPRHKITKRGQNVTFRCDPISEHNRLYWYRQTLGQGPEFLTYFQNEAQLEKSRLLSDRFSAERPKGSFSTLEIQRTEQGDSAMYLCASRPETELNTEAFFGQGTRLTVV.

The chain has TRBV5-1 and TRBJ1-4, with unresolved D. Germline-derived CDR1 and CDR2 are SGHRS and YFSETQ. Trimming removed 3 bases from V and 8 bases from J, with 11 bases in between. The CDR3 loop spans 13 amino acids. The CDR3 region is CASSSESAEKLFF. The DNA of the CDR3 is TGCGCCAGCAGCTCCGAATCCGCGGAAAAACTGTTTTTT.

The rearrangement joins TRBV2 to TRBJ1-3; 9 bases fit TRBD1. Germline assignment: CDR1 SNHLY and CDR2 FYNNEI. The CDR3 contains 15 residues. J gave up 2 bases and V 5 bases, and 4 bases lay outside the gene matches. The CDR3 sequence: CASSTRTGAGNTIYF. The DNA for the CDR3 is TGTGCCAGCAGTACACGGACAGGGGCTGGAAACACCATATATTTT.

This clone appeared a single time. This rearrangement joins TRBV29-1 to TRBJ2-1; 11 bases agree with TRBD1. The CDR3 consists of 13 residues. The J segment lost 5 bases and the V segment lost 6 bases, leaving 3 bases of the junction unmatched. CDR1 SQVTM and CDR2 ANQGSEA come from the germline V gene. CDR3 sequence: CSVRDRGDNEQFF. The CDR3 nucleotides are TGCAGCGTGCGGGACAGGGGGGACAATGAGCAGTTCTTC.

The DNA for the CDR3 is TGTGCCACCAGCACCCGAGGGGGACGCTCGACGCAGTATTTT. This sequence encodes CATSTRGGRSTQYF. The rearrangement uses TRBV15 and TRBJ2-3; the D gene is possibly TRBD1 (6 bases). Germline V gene lookup returns CDR1 LNHNV and CDR2 YYDKDF (reference sequence). This CDR3 comprises 14 residues. Trimming shortened V by 4 bases and J by 9 bases, and 17 bases separated the two germline ends.

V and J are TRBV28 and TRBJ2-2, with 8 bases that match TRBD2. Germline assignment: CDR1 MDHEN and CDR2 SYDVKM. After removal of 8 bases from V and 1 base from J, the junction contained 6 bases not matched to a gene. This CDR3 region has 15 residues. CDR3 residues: CASLRGGQNTGELFF. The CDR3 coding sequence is TGTGCCAGCCTACGGGGGGGACAGAACACCGGGGAGCTGTTTTTT.

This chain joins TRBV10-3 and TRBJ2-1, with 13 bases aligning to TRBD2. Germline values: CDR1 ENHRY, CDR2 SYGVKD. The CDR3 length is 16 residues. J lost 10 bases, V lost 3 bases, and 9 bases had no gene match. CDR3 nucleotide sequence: TGTGCCATCAGTGAACCGACTAGCGGGAGGAGTACCGAGCAGTTCTTC. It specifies CAISEPTSGRSTEQFF.

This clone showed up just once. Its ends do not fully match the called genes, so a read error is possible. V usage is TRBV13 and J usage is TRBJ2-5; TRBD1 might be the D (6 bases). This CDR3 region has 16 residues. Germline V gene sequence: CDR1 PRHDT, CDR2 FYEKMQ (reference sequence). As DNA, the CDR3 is TGTGCCCGCAGCTTAGGCTGGACAGAGCTTCAAGAGACCCAGTACTTC. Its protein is CARSLGWTELQETQYF.

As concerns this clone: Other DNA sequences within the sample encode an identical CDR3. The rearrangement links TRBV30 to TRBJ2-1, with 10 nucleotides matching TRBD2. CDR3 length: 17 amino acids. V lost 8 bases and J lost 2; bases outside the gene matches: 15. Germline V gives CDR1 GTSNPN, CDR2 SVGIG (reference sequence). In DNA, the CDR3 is TGTGCCGGAGAGGGGCTAGCGGGAGAGGGGCCCTACAATGAGCAGTTCTTC. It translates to CAGEGLAGEGPYNEQFF.

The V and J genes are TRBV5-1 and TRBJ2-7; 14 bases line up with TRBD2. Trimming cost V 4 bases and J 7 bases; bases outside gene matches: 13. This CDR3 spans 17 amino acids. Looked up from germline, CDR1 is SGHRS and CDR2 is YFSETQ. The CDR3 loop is CASSPGLAGAGSEEQYF. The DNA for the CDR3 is TGCGCCAGCAGCCCGGGACTAGCGGGAGCTGGGTCTGAGGAGCAGTACTTC.

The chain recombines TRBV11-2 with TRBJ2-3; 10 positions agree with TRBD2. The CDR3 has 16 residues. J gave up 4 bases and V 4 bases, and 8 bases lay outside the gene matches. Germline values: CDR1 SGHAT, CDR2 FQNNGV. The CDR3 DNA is TGTGCCAGCAGCTCCTGGGCTAGCGGGAGCGCAGATACGCAGTATTTT. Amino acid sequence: CASSSWASGSADTQYF. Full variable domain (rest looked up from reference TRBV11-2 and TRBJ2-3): EAGVAQSPRYKIIEKRQSVAFWCNPISGHATLYWYQQILGQGPKLLIQFQNNGVVDDSQLPKDRFSAERLKGVDSTLKIQPAKLEDSAVYLCASSSWASGSADTQYFGPGTRLTVL.

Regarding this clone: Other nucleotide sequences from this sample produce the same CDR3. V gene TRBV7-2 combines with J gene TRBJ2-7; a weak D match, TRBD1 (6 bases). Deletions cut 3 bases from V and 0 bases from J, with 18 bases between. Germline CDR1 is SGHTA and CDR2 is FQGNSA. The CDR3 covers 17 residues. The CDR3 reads CASSLTIRTDSSYEQYF. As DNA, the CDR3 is TGTGCCAGCAGCTTGACCATCCGGACAGACAGCTCCTACGAGCAGTACTTC.

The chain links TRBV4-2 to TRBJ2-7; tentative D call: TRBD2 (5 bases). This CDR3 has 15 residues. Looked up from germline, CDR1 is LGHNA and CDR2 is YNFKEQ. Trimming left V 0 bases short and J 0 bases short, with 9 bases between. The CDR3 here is CASSQDNRDSYEQYF. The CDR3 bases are TGTGCCAGCAGCCAAGATAATCGGGACTCCTACGAGCAGTACTTC.

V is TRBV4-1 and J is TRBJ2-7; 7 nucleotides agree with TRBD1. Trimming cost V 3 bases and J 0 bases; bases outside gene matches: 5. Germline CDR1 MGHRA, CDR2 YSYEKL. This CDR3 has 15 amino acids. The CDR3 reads CASSQGDSSSYEQYF. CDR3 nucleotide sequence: TGCGCCAGCAGCCAGGGGGACAGTAGCTCCTACGAGCAGTACTTC.

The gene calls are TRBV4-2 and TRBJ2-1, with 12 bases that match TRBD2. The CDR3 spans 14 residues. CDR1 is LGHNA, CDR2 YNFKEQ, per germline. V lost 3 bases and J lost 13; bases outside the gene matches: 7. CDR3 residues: CASSQLAGGFEQFF. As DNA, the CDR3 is TGTGCCAGCAGCCAGCTAGCGGGGGGGTTTGAACAGTTCTTC.

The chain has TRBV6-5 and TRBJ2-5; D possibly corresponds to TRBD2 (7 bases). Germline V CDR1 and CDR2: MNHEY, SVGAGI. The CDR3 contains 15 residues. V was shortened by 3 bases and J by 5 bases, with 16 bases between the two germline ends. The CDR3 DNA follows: TGTGCCAGCAGTTATTGGTTGGAGGGGGGGGAGACCCAGTACTTC. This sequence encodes CASSYWLEGGETQYF.

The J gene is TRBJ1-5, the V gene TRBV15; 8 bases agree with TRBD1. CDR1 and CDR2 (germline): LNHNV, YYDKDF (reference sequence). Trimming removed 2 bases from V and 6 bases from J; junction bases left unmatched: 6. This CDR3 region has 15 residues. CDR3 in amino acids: CATSRLDRERQPQHF. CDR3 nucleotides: TGTGCCACCAGCAGATTGGACAGGGAGCGTCAGCCCCAGCATTTT. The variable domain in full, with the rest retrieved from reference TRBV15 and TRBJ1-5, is DAMVIQNPRYQVTQFGKPVTLSCSQTLNHNVMYWYQQKSSQAPKLLFHYYDKDFNNEADTPDNFQSRRPNTSFCFLDIRSPGLGDTAMYLCATSRLDRERQPQHFGDGTRLSIL.

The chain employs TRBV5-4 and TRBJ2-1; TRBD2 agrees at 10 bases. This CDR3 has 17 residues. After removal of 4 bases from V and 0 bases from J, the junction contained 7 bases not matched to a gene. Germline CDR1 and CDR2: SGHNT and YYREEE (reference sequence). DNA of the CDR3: TGTGCCAGCAGCCCTCTAGCGGGGGCCCTCTCCTACAATGAGCAGTTCTTC. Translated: CASSPLAGALSYNEQFF.

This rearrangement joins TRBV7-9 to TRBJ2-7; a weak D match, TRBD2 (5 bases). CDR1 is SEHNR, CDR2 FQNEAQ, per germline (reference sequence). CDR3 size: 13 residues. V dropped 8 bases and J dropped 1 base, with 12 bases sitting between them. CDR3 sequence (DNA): TGTGCCAGCCGAAGACGGGATTCCTACGAGCAGTACTTC. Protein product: CASRRRDSYEQYF.

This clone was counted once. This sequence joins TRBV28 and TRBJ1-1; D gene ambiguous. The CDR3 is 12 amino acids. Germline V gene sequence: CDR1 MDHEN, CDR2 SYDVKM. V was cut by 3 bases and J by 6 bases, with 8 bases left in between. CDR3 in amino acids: CASSFFTAEAFF. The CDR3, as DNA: TGTGCCAGCAGTTTTTTTACTGCTGAAGCTTTCTTT.

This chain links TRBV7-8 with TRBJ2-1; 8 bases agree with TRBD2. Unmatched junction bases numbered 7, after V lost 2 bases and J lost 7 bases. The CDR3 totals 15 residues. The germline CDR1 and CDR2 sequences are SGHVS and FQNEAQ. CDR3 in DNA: TGTGCCAGCAGCTTAACCGGGGGGGCTAGAAATGAGCAGTTCTTC. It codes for CASSLTGGARNEQFF.

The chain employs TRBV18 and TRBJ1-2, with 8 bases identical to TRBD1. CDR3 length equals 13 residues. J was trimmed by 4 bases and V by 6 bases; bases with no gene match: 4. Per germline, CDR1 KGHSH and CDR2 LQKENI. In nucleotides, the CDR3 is TGTGCCAGCTCTCGGGGACAGGCCTATGGCTACACCTTC. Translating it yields CASSRGQAYGYTF.

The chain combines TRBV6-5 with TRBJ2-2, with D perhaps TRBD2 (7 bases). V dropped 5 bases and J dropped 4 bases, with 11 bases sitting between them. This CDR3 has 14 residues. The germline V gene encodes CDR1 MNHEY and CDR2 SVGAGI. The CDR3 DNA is TGTGCCAGCAGTGAAGGGGGGGGCACCGGGGAGCTGTTTTTT. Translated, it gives CASSEGGGTGELFF.